This TCR beta chain originates from a study of cytomegalovirus exposure and HLA in healthy donors. V was cut by 4 bases and J by 11 bases, with 20 bases left in between. CDR3 length equals 14 residues. Germline CDR1 and CDR2: LNHDA and SQIVND (reference sequence). Notes on the study in general: It emerged from a later analysis that several of the most significant clusters appeared to be linked to common viral pathogens. Listed as cytomegalovirus-associated were roughly 180 TCR beta chains.

About this clone: The antigen is unknown.

13 Jbeta primers and 60 Vbeta primers were used for the PCR. This table comes from immunoSEQ multiplex PCR, and its TCRdb copy is limited to in-frame clones, with some not included. There are 98,000 or so clones in the sample; 76% occur only once, and roughly 2% lies in the top ten. The source of this sequence is a man in his forties in good health and CMV-seronegative. This chain joins TRBV19 and TRBJ1-1, with D maybe TRBD1 (5 bases). Specimen: PBMCs. CDR3 loop: CASSTVGGYGEAFF. CDR3 nucleotides: TGTGCCAGTAGTACTGTGGGGGGGTACGGCGAGGCTTTCTTT. Full variable domain (missing parts from reference TRBV19 and TRBJ1-1): DGGITQSPKYLFRKEGQNVTLSCEQNLNHDAMYWYRQDPGQGLRLIYYSQIVNDFQKGDIAEGYSVSREKKESFPLTVTSAQKNPTAFYLCASSTVGGYGEAFFGQGTRLTVV.